This TCR beta chain was documented in a study of CD8+ T cells in alopecia areata. Markers used for sorting pooled cutaneous lymph node cells were CD4, CD8alpha, NKG2D, NKG2ACE and others. This CDR3 is built from 17 residues. J lost 3 bases, V lost 0 bases, and 10 bases had no gene match. Germline lookup yields CDR1 NSHNY and CDR2 SYGAGN. Sequencing templates came from extracted RNA that was reverse transcribed into cDNA. Here immunoSEQ multiplex PCR was the method, and the copy in TCRdb shows in-frame clones only, minus some. The specimen gives approximately 280,000 clones without singletons; the ten biggest hold about 1.2%. Regarding this clone: Mouse names are used for the genes. The read gets to within 4 residues of the CDR3 end, and the germline J gene fills in the rest.

The chain couples TRBV13-1 to TRBJ2-7, with 9 positions matching TRBD1. Material for sequencing was CD4+ T cells sorted from a lymph node. This receptor was identified in a C3H/HeJ mouse with alopecia areata. This line is of MHC haplotype H2-k. CDR3 DNA (partial): TGTGCCAGCAGTGATGCATACGGGACAGGGAAGGGCTAT. Amino acids: CASSDAYGTGKGY. In full, the CDR3 reads CASSDAYGTGKGYEQYF.